The TCR beta chain described here comes from a study of blood T cell repertoires in COVID-19. Turning to the study itself: Whether acute or convalescent, the COVID-19 samples came from the United States, Italy and Spain. The analysed material was cDNA or gDNA that came from T cells, B-cell-depleted T cells, or PBMCs.

This clone was recorded a few times. Trimming removed 3 bases at V and 0 bases at J, with 3 bases between. CDR3 length equals 13 residues. In germline, CDR1 is LGHDT, CDR2 YNNKEL (reference sequence). In the authors' workflow: Cell counts per sample came from amplifying reference gene primers. TCRdb's copy holds only in-frame clones and misses some; the assay was immunoSEQ multiplex PCR. The D gene and trimming were derived from the DNA, and the V and J assignments and clone size from that table. The sample carries fewer than 150,000 clones, roughly 84% recorded once. The chain uses TRBV3-1 (or the pseudogene TRBV3-2) and TRBJ1-3; D ambiguous. This clonotype was sampled from a woman aged 70 to 79 who had recovered from COVID-19. What was sequenced was peripheral blood. CDR3 in amino acids: CASSHGSGNTIYF. The CDR3 bases are TGTGCCAGCAGCCACGGCTCTGGAAACACCATATATTTT.